This T cell receptor beta chain was identified in a study of cytomegalovirus exposure and HLA in healthy donors. The CDR3 spans 13 residues. The V end was cut by 0 bases, the J end by 4 bases, with 5 bases between. Germline V gene sequence: CDR1 SGDLS, CDR2 YYNGEE. Assay: immunoSEQ multiplex PCR; the TCRdb copy retains only in-frame clones and omits some. The top ten clones hold almost 8% of a sample with about 140,000 clones, 88% of them seen once. This TCR came from a woman between 18 and 29 years old in good health and CMV-seropositive. Sequencing was performed on PBMCs. V and J are TRBV9 and TRBJ2-1; D uncertain. CDR3 DNA: TGTGCCAGCAGCGTAGGAGTATACAATGAGCAGTTCTTC. Translated, it gives CASSVGVYNEQFF.